This T cell receptor (beta chain) was documented in a study of T-cell reconstitution after alpha-beta-depleted transplantation in children. Germline V CDR1 and CDR2: SGHTA, FQGNSA. The CDR3 contains 17 residues. With V trimmed by 5 bases and J by 2 bases, 14 bases remained unmatched. A library of TCRbeta sequences, prepared with unique molecular identifiers, was generated. TCRdb re-derived calls from the PCR reads in MiXCR, one entry per CDR3 protein. The table shows around 480,000 distinct CDR3 sequences, with approximately 30% occurring only once. The sequencing used PBMCs from the stem cell graft donor, collected from the stem cell graft. The TCR sequence derives from a human donor who donated a stem cell graft to a child with aplastic anemia. J is TRBJ2-5 and V is TRBV7-2; 7 positions agree with TRBD2. The CDR3 coding sequence is TGTGCCAGCAGCCCGTTCGGAGGCGGGAGAGGGCAAGAGACCCAGTACTTC. Residues: CASSPFGGGRGQETQYF. Combining the CDR3 with reference TRBV7-2 and TRBJ2-5 gives the whole variable domain GAGVSQSPSNKVTEKGKDVELRCDPISGHTALYWYRQSLGQGLEFLIYFQGNSAPDKSGLPSDRFSAERTGGSVSTLTIQRTQQEDSAVYLCASSPFGGGRGQETQYFGPGTRLLVL.